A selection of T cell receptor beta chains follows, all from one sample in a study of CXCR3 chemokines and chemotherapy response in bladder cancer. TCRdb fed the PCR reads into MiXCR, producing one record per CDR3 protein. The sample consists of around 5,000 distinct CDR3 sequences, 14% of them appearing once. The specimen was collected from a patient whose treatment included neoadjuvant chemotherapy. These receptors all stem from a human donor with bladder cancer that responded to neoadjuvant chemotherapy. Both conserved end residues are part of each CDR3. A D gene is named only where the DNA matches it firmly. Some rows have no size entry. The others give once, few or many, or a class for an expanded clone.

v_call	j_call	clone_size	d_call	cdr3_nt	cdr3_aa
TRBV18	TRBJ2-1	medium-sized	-	TGTGCCAGCTCATCTAGCCTGGGAACAAATGAGCAGTTCTTC	CASSSSLGTNEQFF
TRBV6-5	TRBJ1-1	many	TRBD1	TGTGCCAGCAGACCTGGTGCGGGACAGCTGCACTTGAGCACTGAAGCTTTCTTT	CASRPGAGQLHLSTEAFF
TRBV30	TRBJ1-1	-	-	TGTGCCTGGGCGGACACTGAAGCTTTCTTT	CAWADTEAFF
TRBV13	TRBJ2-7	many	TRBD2	TGTGCCAGCAGCTTAGTCGGGACTAGCGGCTACGAGCAGTACTTC	CASSLVGTSGYEQYF
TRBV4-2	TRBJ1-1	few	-	TGTGCCAGCAGCCAAGCGTCAGGAGACTTAGCTTTCTTT	CASSQASGDLAFF
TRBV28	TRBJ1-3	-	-	TGTGCCAGCAGTTTACCTTTGTGGGCCGGAAACACCATATATTTT	CASSLPLWAGNTIYF
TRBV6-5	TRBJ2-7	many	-	TGTGCCAGCAGTTACTGGGGTTCACGGGGGACCGAGCAGTACTTC	CASSYWGSRGTEQYF
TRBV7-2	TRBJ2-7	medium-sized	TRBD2	TGTGCCAGCAGCAAACTAGCGGGAGGGCCAGACGAGCAGTACTTC	CASSKLAGGPDEQYF
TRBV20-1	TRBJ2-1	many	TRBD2	TGCAGTGCGACGCCTGGCGGGAGGAGGAATGAGCAGTTCTTC	CSATPGGRRNEQFF
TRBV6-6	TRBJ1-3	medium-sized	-	TGTGCCAGCAGTTACGGTGGGGGCGGAAACACCATATATTTT	CASSYGGGGNTIYF
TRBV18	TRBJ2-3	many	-	TGTGCCAGCTCTCCGATGCGGGCCTCCACAGATACGCAGTATTTT	CASSPMRASTDTQYF
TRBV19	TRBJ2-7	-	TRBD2	TGTGCCAGTAGTGAGACTAGCGGCTTCAGCTCCTACGAGCAGTACTTC	CASSETSGFSSYEQYF
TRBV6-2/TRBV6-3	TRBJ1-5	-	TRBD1	TGTGCCAGCAGTGATAGGACAGGGAGTAGCAATCAGCCCCAGCATTTT	CASSDRTGSSNQPQHF
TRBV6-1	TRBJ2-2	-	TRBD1	TGTGCCAGCAGTGAAGGGACAGGGGGCAGTGGGACCGGGGAGCTGTTTTTT	CASSEGTGGSGTGELFF
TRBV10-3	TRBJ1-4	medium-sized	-	TGTGCCATCAGTGGACAGTTTAATGAAAAACTGTTTTTT	CAISGQFNEKLFF
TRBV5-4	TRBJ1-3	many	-	TGTGCCAGCAGTCCCATGTCGGGGAACACCATATATTTT	CASSPMSGNTIYF
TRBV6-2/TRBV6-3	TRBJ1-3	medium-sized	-	TGTGCCAGCAGTGGACTCTCTGGAAACACCATATATTTT	CASSGLSGNTIYF
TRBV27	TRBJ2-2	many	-	TGTGCCAGCAGAGGAGGGGTGAATTGGAACACCGGGGAGCTGTTTTTT	CASRGGVNWNTGELFF
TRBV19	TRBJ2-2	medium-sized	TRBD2	TGTGCCAGTAGTTCGCGGGGGGCGAAGCCGGACGCCGGGGAGCTGTTTTTT	CASSSRGAKPDAGELFF
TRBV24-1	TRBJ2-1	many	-	TGTGCCACCAGTGAGAGCCTCGGGTCCTACAATGAGCAGTTCTTC	CATSESLGSYNEQFF
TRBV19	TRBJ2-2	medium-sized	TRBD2	TGTGCCAGTAGTACGACTAGCGTGAACACCGGGGAGCTGTTTTTT	CASSTTSVNTGELFF
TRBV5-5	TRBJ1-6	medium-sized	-	TGTGCCAGCAGCTTTAGCCAGGCGACAAATTCACCCCTCCACTTT	CASSFSQATNSPLHF
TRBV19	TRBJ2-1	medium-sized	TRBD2	TGTGCCAGTAGTATCTATGCGCCGGGACTAGCGCCTAGCTCCTACAATGAGCAGTTCTTC	CASSIYAPGLAPSSYNEQFF
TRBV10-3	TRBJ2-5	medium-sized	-	TGTGCCATCAGTGAGTCGATCACTGCCGACTGGCAGACCCAGTACTTC	CAISESITADWQTQYF
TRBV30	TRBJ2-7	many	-	TGTGCCTGGAGTGTATCGGTCGAGCAGTACTTC	CAWSVSVEQYF
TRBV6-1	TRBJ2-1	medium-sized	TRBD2	TGTGCCAGCAGTGGGACGACTAGCGGGATCTACAATGAGCAGTTCTTC	CASSGTTSGIYNEQFF
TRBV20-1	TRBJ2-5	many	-	TGCAGTGCTAGGAGGTTAGGCGAGCAAGAGACCCAGTACTTC	CSARRLGEQETQYF
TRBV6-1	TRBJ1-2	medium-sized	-	TGTGCCAGCATGGTGGGAGCCTCCTCTGGCTACACCTTC	CASMVGASSGYTF
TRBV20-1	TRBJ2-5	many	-	TGCAGTGCCGAACCCCACCACGGAGAAGAGACCCAGTACTTC	CSAEPHHGEETQYF
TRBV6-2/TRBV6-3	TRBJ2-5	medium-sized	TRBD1	TGTGCCAGCAGCCAACGGACAGGGGGTAGGGAGACCCAGTACTTC	CASSQRTGGRETQYF
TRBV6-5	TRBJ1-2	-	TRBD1	TGTGCCAGCAGTTTTAGGGGACAGGAATTCAACTATGGCTACACCTTC	CASSFRGQEFNYGYTF
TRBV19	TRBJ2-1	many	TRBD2	TGTGCCAGTAGTATCAACGCCAGACTAGCGGGGAGTGAGCAGTTCTTC	CASSINARLAGSEQFF
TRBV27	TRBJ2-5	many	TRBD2	TGTGCCAGCAGCCAGGGACTAGCGGGAGGTGAAGAGACCCAGTACTTC	CASSQGLAGGEETQYF
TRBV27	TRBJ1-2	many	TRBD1	TGTGCCAGCAGGACACAGGGGGCTAACTATGGCTACACCTTC	CASRTQGANYGYTF
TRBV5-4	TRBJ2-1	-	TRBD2	TGTGCCACCGCGACCGGGAGGCGGGGTGAGCAGTTCTTC	CATATGRRGEQFF
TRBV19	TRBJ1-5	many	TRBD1	TGTGCCAGTAGTACGCCGGGACAGGGGAATCAGCCCCAGCATTTT	CASSTPGQGNQPQHF
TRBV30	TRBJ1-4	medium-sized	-	TGTGCCTGGAGTGCCCTCACAGGGATTCGAGAAAAACTGTTTTTT	CAWSALTGIREKLFF
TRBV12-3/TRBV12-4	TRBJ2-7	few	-	TGTGCCAGCAGTTCTCCACCCCCGGATGAGCAGTACTTC	CASSSPPPDEQYF
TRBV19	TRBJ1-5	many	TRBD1	TGTGCCAGTAGTACCGGACAGGGTGGGGTACAGCCCCAGCATTTT	CASSTGQGGVQPQHF
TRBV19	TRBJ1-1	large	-	TGTGCCAGTAGTAAGCGGGGCCTGACTCAAGCTTTCTTT	CASSKRGLTQAFF